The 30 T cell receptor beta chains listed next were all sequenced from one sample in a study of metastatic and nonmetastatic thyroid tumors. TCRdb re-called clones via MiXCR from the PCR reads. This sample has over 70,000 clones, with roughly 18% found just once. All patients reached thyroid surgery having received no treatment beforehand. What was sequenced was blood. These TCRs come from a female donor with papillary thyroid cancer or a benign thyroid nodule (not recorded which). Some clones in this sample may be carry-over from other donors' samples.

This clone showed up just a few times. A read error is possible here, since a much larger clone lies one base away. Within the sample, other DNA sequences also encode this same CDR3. The CDR3 is CASSTEYYEQYF. In DNA form, the CDR3 reads TGCGCCAGCAGTACAGAGTACTACGAGCAGTACTTC. The V call is TRBV2, the J call TRBJ2-7; D unclear. Germline CDR1 reads SNHLY; CDR2 reads FYNNEI. The CDR3 is 12 residues long. The full variable domain, its missing parts supplied by reference TRBV2 and TRBJ2-7, is EPEVTQTPSHQVTQMGQEVILRCVPISNHLYFYWYRQILGQKVEFLVSFYNNEISEKSEIFDDQFSVERPDGSNFTLKIRSTKLEDSAMYFCASSTEYYEQYFGPGTRLTVT.

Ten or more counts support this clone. CDR3 sequence (DNA): TGTGCCAGCAGTACATTCCGGGACGGAGACACAGATACGCAGTATTTT. Amino acid sequence: CASSTFRDGDTDTQYF. The V gene is TRBV25-1, the J gene TRBJ2-3, with D perhaps matching TRBD1 or TRBD2 (5 bases each). The V end was cut by 5 bases, the J end by 2 bases, with 17 bases between. The germline V gene has CDR1 MGHDK and CDR2 SYGVNS. The CDR3 is 16 residues long.

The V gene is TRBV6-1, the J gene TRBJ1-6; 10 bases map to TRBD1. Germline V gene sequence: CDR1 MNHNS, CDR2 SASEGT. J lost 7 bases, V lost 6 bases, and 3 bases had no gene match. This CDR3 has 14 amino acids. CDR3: CASRPGQGNSPLHF. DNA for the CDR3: TGTGCCAGCAGGCCGGGACAGGGGAATTCACCCCTCCACTTT.

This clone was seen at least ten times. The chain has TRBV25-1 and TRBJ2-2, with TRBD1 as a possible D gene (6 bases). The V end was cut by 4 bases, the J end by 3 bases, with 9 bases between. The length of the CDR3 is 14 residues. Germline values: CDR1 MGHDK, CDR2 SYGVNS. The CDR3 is CASSGQADTGELFF. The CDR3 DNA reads TGTGCCAGCAGTGGACAGGCGGACACCGGGGAGCTGTTTTTT. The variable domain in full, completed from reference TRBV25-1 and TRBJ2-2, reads EADIYQTPRYLVIGTGKKITLECSQTMGHDKMYWYQQDPGMELHLIHYSYGVNSTEKGDLSSESTVSRIRTEHFPLTLESARPSHTSQYLCASSGQADTGELFFGEGSRLTVL.

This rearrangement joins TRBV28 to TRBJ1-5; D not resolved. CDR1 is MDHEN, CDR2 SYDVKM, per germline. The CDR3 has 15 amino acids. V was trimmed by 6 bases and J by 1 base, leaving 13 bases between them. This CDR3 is CASSGSRRSNQPQHF. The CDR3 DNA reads TGTGCCAGCAGCGGTAGTCGGAGGAGCAATCAGCCCCAGCATTTT. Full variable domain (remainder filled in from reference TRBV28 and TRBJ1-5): DVKVTQSSRYLVKRTGEKVFLECVQDMDHENMFWYRQDPGLGLRLIYFSYDVKMKEKGDIPEGYSVSREKKERFSLILESASTNQTSMYLCASSGSRRSNQPQHFGDGTRLSIL.

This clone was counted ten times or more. CDR3 in DNA: TGTGCCAGCAGTTTATTGGGAGACAATGAGCAGTTCTTC. Its protein product is CASSLLGDNEQFF. V is TRBV12-3 or TRBV12-4 and J is TRBJ2-1, with D maybe TRBD2 (5 bases). With 2 bases removed from V and 5 bases from J, the gap between germline ends came to 7 bases. This CDR3 has 13 residues.

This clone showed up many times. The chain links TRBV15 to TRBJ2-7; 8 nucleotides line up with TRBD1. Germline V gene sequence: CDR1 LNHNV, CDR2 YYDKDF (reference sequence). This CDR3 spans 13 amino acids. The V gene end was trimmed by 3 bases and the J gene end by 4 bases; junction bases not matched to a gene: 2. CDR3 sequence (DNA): TGTGCCACCAGCAGGGACAGGGTGTACGAGCAGTACTTC. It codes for CATSRDRVYEQYF.

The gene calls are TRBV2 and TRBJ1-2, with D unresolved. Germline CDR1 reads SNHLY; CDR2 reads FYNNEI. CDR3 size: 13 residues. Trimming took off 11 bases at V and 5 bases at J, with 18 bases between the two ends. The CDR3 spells CAHIGPKSYGYTF. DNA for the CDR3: TGTGCCCACATTGGCCCGAAATCTTATGGCTACACCTTC.

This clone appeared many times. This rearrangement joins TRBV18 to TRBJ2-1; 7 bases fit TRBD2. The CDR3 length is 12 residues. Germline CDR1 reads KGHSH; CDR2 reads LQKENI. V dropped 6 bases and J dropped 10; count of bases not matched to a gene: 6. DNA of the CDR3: TGTGCCAGCTCCCAACTAGCGTTGGAGCAGTTCTTC. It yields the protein CASSQLALEQFF.

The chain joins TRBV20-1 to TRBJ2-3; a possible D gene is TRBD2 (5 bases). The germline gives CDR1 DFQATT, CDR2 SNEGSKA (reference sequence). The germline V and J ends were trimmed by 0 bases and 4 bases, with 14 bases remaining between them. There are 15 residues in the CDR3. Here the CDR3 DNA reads TGCAGTGCTAGAGATACGGGGATTGTAGCAGATACGCAGTATTTT. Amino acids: CSARDTGIVADTQYF.

The CDR3 region has the DNA TGTGCCAGCAAGGTACAGGGGCGGGGAGGAGAAAAACTGTTTTTT. Protein: CASKVQGRGGEKLFF. V is TRBV6-1 and J is TRBJ1-4; TRBD1 matches at 7 bases. The germline CDR1 and CDR2 sequences are MNHNS and SASEGT. V was pared by 7 bases and J by 8 bases, with 13 bases of the junction left unmatched. This CDR3 comprises 15 residues.

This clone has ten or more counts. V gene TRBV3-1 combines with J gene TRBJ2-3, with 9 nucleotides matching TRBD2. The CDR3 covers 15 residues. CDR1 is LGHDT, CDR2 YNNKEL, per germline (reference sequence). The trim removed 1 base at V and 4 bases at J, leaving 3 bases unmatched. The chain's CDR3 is CASSQGLAGSDTQYF. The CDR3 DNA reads TGTGCCAGCAGCCAAGGGCTAGCGGGATCAGATACGCAGTATTTT.

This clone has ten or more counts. CDR3 region: CASSPTGASQPQHF. CDR3 DNA sequence: TGTGCCAGCAGTCCCACCGGGGCTAGTCAGCCCCAGCATTTT. This chain uses TRBV12-3 or TRBV12-4 with TRBJ1-5, with a possible D match to TRBD1 (5 bases). The CDR3 has 14 residues. Trimming removed 5 bases at V and 6 bases at J, with 14 bases between.

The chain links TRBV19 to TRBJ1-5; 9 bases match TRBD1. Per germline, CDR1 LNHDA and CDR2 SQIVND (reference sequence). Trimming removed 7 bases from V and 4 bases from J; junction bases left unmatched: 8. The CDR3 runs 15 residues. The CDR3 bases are TGTGCCAGTACCGCCGGGACAGGGCTTAATCAGCCCCAGCATTTT. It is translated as CASTAGTGLNQPQHF.

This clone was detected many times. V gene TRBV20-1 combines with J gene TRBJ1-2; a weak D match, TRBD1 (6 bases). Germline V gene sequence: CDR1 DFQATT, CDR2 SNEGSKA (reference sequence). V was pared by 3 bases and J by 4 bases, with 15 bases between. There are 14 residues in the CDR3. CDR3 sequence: CSASGSGEAYGYTF. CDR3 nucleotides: TGCAGTGCTAGTGGGTCAGGGGAGGCCTATGGCTACACCTTC.

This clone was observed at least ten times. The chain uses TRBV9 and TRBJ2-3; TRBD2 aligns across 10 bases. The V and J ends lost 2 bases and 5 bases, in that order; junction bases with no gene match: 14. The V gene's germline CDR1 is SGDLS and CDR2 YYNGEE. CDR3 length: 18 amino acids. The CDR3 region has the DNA TGTGCCAGCAGCGTCAGTGCTAGCGGGAGTCTGGGGAAAGATACGCAGTATTTT. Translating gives CASSVSASGSLGKDTQYF.

The CDR3 nucleotides are TGTGCCAGCAGCCGATCCCAGGGTGCAGAAGCTTTCTTT. It specifies CASSRSQGAEAFF. The rearrangement uses TRBV7-3 and TRBJ1-1, with D perhaps TRBD1 (5 bases). The germline V and J ends were trimmed by 5 bases and 8 bases, with 15 bases remaining between them. Germline CDR1 reads SGHTA; CDR2 reads FQGTGA. The CDR3 length is 13 residues.

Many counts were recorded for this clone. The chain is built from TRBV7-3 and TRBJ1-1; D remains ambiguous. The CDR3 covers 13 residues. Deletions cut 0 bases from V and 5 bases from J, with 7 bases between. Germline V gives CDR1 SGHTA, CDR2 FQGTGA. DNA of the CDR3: TGTGCCAGCAGCTTAACGGTGGGAACTGAAGCTTTCTTT. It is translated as CASSLTVGTEAFF.

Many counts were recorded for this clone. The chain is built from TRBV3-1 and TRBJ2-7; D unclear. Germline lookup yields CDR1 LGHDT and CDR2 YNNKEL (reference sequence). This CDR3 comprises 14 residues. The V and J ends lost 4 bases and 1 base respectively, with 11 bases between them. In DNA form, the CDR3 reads TGTGCCAGCAGCCTTCCGGGCTCATCCTACGAGCAGTACTTC. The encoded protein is CASSLPGSSYEQYF.

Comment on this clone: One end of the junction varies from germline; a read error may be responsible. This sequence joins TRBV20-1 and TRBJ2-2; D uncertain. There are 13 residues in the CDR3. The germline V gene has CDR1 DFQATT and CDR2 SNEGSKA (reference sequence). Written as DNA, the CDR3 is TGCAGTGCTATTTCGTCTTCCACCGGTGAGCTGTTTTTT. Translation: CSAISSSTGELFF.

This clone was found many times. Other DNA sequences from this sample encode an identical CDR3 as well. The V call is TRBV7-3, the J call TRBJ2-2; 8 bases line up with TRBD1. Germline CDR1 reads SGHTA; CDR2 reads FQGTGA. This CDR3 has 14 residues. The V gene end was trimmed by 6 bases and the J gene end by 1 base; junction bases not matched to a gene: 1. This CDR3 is CASSGTGNTGELFF. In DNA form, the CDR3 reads TGTGCCAGCAGTGGGACAGGGAACACCGGGGAGCTGTTTTTT.

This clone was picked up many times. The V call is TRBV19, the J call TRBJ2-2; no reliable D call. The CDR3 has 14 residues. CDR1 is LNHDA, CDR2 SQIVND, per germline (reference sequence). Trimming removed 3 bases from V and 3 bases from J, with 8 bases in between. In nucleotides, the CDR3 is TGTGCCAGTAGTATGCGAGTTGACACCGGGGAGCTGTTTTTT. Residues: CASSMRVDTGELFF.

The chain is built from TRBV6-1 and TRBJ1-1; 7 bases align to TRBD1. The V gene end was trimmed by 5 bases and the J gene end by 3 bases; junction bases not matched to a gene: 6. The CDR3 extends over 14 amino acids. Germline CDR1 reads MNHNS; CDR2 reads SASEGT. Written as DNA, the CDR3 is TGTGCCAGCAGTCGAAGACAGGGCCACACTGAAGCTTTCTTT. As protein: CASSRRQGHTEAFF.

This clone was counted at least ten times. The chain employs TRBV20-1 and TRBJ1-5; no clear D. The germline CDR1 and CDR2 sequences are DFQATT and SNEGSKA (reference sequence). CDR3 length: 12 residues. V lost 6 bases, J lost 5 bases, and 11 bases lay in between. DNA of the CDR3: TGCAGTGCACAGTCACCCGATCAGCCCCAGCATTTT. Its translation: CSAQSPDQPQHF.

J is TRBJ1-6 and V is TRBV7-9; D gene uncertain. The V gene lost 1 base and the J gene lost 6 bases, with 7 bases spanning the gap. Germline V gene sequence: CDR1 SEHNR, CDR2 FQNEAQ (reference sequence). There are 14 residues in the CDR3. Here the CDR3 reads CASSLGTVNSPLHF. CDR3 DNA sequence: TGTGCCAGCAGCTTAGGGACGGTTAATTCACCCCTCCACTTT.

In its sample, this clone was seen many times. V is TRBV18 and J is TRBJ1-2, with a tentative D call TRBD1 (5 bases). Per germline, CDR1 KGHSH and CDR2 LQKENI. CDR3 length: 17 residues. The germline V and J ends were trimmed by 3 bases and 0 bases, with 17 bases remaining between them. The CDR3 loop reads CASSPAGVTTTNYGYTF. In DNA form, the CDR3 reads TGTGCCAGCTCACCCGCGGGGGTGACAACGACTAACTATGGCTACACCTTC.

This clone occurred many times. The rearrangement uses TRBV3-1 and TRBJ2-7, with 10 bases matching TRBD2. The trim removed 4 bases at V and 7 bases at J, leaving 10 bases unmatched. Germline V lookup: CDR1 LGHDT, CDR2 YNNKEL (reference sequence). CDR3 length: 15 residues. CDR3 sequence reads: CASSPPLAGVSEQYF. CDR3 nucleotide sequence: TGTGCCAGCAGCCCCCCGCTAGCGGGGGTATCTGAGCAGTACTTC.

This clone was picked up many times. As DNA, the CDR3 is TGTGCCAGTAGTATAGGAGCTAGCGGGAGGGCCACATTCGAGCAGTACTTC. Protein: CASSIGASGRATFEQYF. The rearrangement uses TRBV19 and TRBJ2-7, with TRBD2 matching over 12 bases. The germline gives CDR1 LNHDA, CDR2 SQIVND (reference sequence). This CDR3 has 17 residues. V was clipped by 1 base and J by 6 bases; unmatched bases: 10.

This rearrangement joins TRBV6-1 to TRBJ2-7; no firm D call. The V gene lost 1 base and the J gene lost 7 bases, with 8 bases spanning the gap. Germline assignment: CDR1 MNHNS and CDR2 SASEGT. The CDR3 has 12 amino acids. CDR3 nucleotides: TGTGCCAGCAGTGAAGTTTCGAGAGAGCAGTACTTC. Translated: CASSEVSREQYF.

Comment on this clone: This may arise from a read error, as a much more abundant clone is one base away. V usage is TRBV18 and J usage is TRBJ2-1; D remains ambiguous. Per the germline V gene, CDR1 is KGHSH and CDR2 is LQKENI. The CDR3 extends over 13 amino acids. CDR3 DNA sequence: TGTGCCAGCTCACTGAGCTCCTACAATGAGCAGTCCTTC. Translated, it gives CASSLSSYNEQSF.